These T cell receptor beta chains were read from a single sample in a study of OX40 agonist ivuxolimab in advanced cancers. The table came from immunoSEQ multiplex PCR; TCRdb's copy has only in-frame clones and leaves some out. The data contain approximately 78,000 clones, approximately 85% of them singletons. The material was CD4+ or CD8+ T cells sorted from blood, obtained in a trial of the OX40 agonist ivuxolimab. The receptors derive from an adult with an advanced solid tumor such as melanoma, head and neck, liver or kidney cancer. The CDR3 runs from the conserved cysteine through the conserved F or W. A D gene is named only where the DNA matches it firmly. Clone size is not always given. Where it is, it says once, few, many or a class for expanded clones.

TRBJ1-1 | - | TRBV5-1 | TRBD1 | TGCGCCAGCACCCGGGACAGGGGGACTGAAGCTTTCTTT | CASTRDRGTEAFF
TRBJ2-4 | - | TRBV7-8 | TRBD2 | TGTGCCAGCACCTCTTCGGCGGCTAGCGGGAGGGCCAGGGTGGAAAACATTCAGTACTTC | CASTSSAASGRARVENIQYF
TRBJ1-1 | - | TRBV10-3 | TRBD1 | TGTGCCATCAGTAAAACCGGACAGGCTGACACTGAAGCTTTCTTT | CAISKTGQADTEAFF
TRBJ1-2 | - | TRBV6-6 | TRBD1 | TGTGCCAGCAGGCCCATACAGGGGCCCGCCTATGGCTACACCTTC | CASRPIQGPAYGYTF
TRBJ1-6 | - | TRBV5-8 | - | TGTGCCAGCAGCTTGATTAACACTTATTCACCCCTCCACTTT | CASSLINTYSPLHF
TRBJ1-1 | - | TRBV5-1 | TRBD1 | TGCGCCAGCAGTACGACAGGGATTGAAGCTTTCTTT | CASSTTGIEAFF
TRBJ2-2 | - | TRBV23-1 | - | TGCGCCAGCAGTCAAGCCCTGGGTGGGGGGAACACCGGGGAGCTGTTTTTT | CASSQALGGGNTGELFF
TRBJ1-2 | - | TRBV15 | TRBD1 | TGTGCCACCAGCAGAGATTGGACAGGGGGGAATGGCTACACCTTC | CATSRDWTGGNGYTF
TRBJ1-1 | - | TRBV5-4 | - | TGTGCCAGCAGCCCCCAGACAAGAACTGAAGCTTTCTTT | CASSPQTRTEAFF
TRBJ2-7 | - | TRBV30 | - | TGTGCCTGGAGTGTCAGGACCGAACAGTACTTC | CAWSVRTEQYF
TRBJ2-7 | - | TRBV5-1 | - | TGCGCCAGCAGCTTCACAGGGGAGGGAACCTACGAGCAGTACTTC | CASSFTGEGTYEQYF
TRBJ1-6 | - | TRBV7-9 | TRBD1 | TGTGCCAGCAGCTTAGCCGGGACAGGGAATTCACCCCTCCACTTT | CASSLAGTGNSPLHF
TRBJ1-1 | - | TRBV11-3 | TRBD1 | TGTGCCAGCAGGCAGGGGGCTACTGAAGCTTTCTTT | CASRQGATEAFF
TRBJ1-2 | - | TRBV5-5 | TRBD1 | TGTGCCAGCAGCTTGGCCATGACAGGGCGAGGCTACACCTTC | CASSLAMTGRGYTF
TRBJ1-5 | - | TRBV30 | - | TGTGCCTGGGGGGAGGATTCAAATCAGCCCCAGCATTTT | CAWGEDSNQPQHF
TRBJ2-7 | - | TRBV2 | TRBD2 | TGTGCCAGCAGTCGCGGGGGGCGATCTTACGAGCAGTACTTC | CASSRGGRSYEQYF
TRBJ1-1 | - | TRBV19 | - | TGTGCCAGTAGCATGGAGCTTCCTACTGAAGCTTTCTTT | CASSMELPTEAFF
TRBJ2-1 | - | TRBV27 | TRBD2 | TGTGCCAGCAGTGGAGGAGTAGCGGGATCCTACAATGAGCAGTTCTTC | CASSGGVAGSYNEQFF
TRBJ2-1 | - | TRBV4-1 | - | TGCGCCAGCAGCTTATATCAAGGCAATGAGCAGTTCTTC | CASSLYQGNEQFF
TRBJ2-7 | - | TRBV7-8 | - | TGTGCCAGCAGCTCTGAGGCCTTCTACGAGCAGTACTTC | CASSSEAFYEQYF
TRBJ1-2 | - | TRBV7-8 | - | TGTGCCAGCAGTTCCCTAGGTAGAGGTAACTATGGCTACACCTTC | CASSSLGRGNYGYTF
TRBJ1-1 | - | TRBV7-6 | - | TGTGCCAGCAGCCGAGGACAGGAAGCTTTCTTT | CASSRGQEAFF
TRBJ2-3 | - | TRBV6-5 | TRBD2 | TGTGCCAGCAGTAGAACTAGCGGTCCCACAGATACGCAGTATTTT | CASSRTSGPTDTQYF
TRBJ1-1 | - | TRBV7-6 | - | TGTGCCAGCAGCTTGCAGGGCCCTGAAGCTTTCTTT | CASSLQGPEAFF
TRBJ2-1 | few | TRBV4-2 | TRBD1 | TGTGCCAGCAGCCCATTACAGGGGGCGAACAATGAGCAGTTCTTC | CASSPLQGANNEQFF
TRBJ1-6 | - | TRBV18 | - | TGTGCCAGCTCACCGGGCGGACGTTCACCCCTCCACTTT | CASSPGGRSPLHF
TRBJ1-5 | - | TRBV18 | - | TGTGCCAGCTCACGAGGGCCCCAGGGCCGCCAGCCCCAGCATTTT | CASSRGPQGRQPQHF
TRBJ2-1 | once | TRBV18 | TRBD2 | TGTGCCAGTTCTCCCGTAGTTGCGGGAGGGGGTGAGCAGTTCTTC | CASSPVVAGGGEQFF
TRBJ2-5 | - | TRBV30 | - | TGTGCCTGGAAGTGGAGCTCCTGGGGGACCCAGTACTTC | CAWKWSSWGTQYF
TRBJ2-1 | - | TRBV18 | TRBD2 | TGTGCCAGCTCACTTGGACTAGCGGGAGGGCCGGGTAAGAATGAGCAGTTCTTC | CASSLGLAGGPGKNEQFF
TRBJ2-7 | - | TRBV27 | TRBD1 | TGTGCCAGCAGCCTCCGACAGGGAAACGAGCAGTACTTC | CASSLRQGNEQYF
TRBJ2-1 | once | TRBV7-6 | TRBD2 | TGTGCCAGCAGCTTTGGACTAGCGGGGGGGCCTTTGCCCAATGAGCAGTTCTTC | CASSFGLAGGPLPNEQFF
TRBJ1-3 | - | TRBV5-1 | - | TGCGCCAGCTCCACGGGGGGCTCTGGAAACACCATATATTTT | CASSTGGSGNTIYF
TRBJ2-7 | - | TRBV5-1 | TRBD1 | TGCGCCAGCAGCTTGGGGGGACAGCTAAGCTCCTACGAGCAGTACTTC | CASSLGGQLSSYEQYF
TRBJ1-6 | - | TRBV19 | - | TGTGCCAGTAGTATAAAAATCAGCTCCTATAATTCACCCCTCCACTTT | CASSIKISSYNSPLHF
TRBJ2-5 | - | TRBV5-1 | - | TGCGCCAGCAGCTTGACTAGTACGGGAGAGACCCAGTACTTC | CASSLTSTGETQYF
TRBJ2-5 | - | TRBV20-1 | TRBD1 | TGCAGTGCGGACAGGGGAGAGACCCAGTACTTC | CSADRGETQYF
TRBJ1-3 | - | TRBV18 | - | TGTGCCAGCTCACTCAAAGGGGAGCCTGGAAACACCATATATTTT | CASSLKGEPGNTIYF
TRBJ1-5 | - | TRBV4-3 | TRBD1 | TGCGCCAGCAGCCAAGCCGGACAGGCCCGAAATCAGCCCCAGCATTTT | CASSQAGQARNQPQHF
TRBJ1-4 | - | TRBV6-1 | - | TGTGCCGGAGCAAGAGGACCTAATGAAAAACTGTTTTTT | CAGARGPNEKLFF
TRBJ2-2 | - | TRBV4-1 | TRBD1 | TGCGCCAGCAGCCAAGGACAGGGGGTTACCGGGGAGCTGTTTTTT | CASSQGQGVTGELFF
TRBJ2-7 | - | TRBV6-5 | - | TGTGCCAGCAGTTACCCAGGAAGCGAGCAGTACTTC | CASSYPGSEQYF
TRBJ2-1 | - | TRBV11-3 | TRBD2 | TGTGCCAGCAGCTCCGGACTAGCGGGGACCTACAATGAGCAGTTCTTC | CASSSGLAGTYNEQFF